This T cell receptor (beta chain) was sequenced for a study of blood T cell repertoires in COVID-19. Overall study: Samples representing acute and convalescent COVID-19 were sourced from the United States, Italy and Spain. The analysed material was cDNA or gDNA that came from T cells, B-cell-depleted T cells, or PBMCs.

Study processing details: For nucleated cells, counts were estimated from reference gene primer amplification. The assay was immunoSEQ multiplex PCR, and TCRdb's table has in-frame clones only and misses some. The V and J calls and clone size were taken over from that table, and D and trimming were inferred from the DNA. Here the sample spans 270,000 or so clones, approximately 91% being singletons. Germline loops: CDR1 SGHRS, CDR2 YFSETQ. This CDR3 region has 21 residues. After removal of 4 bases from V and 4 bases from J, the junction contained 17 bases not matched to a gene. The receptor's source is a woman aged 40 to 49 who had recovered from COVID-19. The sequencing sample was made of peripheral blood. The chain has TRBV5-1 and TRBJ2-1; 16 bases are shared with TRBD2. CDR3 amino acids: CASSPVPGTSGRATIYNEQFF. DNA of the CDR3: TGCGCCAGCAGCCCCGTACCCGGGACTAGCGGGAGGGCCACTATTTACAATGAGCAGTTCTTC.